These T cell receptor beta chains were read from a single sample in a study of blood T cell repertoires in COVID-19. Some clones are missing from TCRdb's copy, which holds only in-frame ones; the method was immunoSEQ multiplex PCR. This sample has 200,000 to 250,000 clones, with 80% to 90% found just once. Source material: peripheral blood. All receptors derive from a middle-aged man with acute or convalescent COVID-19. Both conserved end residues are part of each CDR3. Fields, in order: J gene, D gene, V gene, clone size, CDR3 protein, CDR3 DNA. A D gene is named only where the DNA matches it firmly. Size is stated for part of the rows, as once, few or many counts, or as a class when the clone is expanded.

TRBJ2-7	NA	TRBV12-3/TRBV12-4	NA	CASSRTTYEQYF	TGTGCCAGCAGTCGGACAACTTACGAGCAGTACTTC
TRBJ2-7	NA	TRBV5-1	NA	CASSPGTQSYEQYF	TGCGCCAGCAGCCCCGGGACACAATCCTACGAGCAGTACTTC
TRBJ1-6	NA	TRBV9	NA	CASSVAGGSSPLHF	TGTGCCAGCAGCGTAGCGGGGGGCAGTTCACCCCTCCACTTT
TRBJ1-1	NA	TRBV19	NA	CASSPPPGNTEAFF	TGTGCCAGTAGCCCCCCGCCCGGGAACACTGAAGCTTTCTTT
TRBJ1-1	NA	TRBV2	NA	CASEGMNTEAFF	TGTGCCAGTGAGGGCATGAACACTGAAGCTTTCTTT
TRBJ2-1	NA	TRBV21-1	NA	CASSKGVESSYNEQFF	TGTGCCAGCAGCAAGGGAGTGGAGAGCTCCTACAATGAGCAGTTCTTC
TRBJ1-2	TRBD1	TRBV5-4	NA	CASSLLQGAYGYTF	TGTGCCAGCAGCTTGCTACAGGGGGCATATGGCTACACCTTC
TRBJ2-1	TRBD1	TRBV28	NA	CASRATGQGANEQFF	TGTGCCAGCAGAGCGACGGGACAGGGGGCAAATGAGCAGTTCTTC
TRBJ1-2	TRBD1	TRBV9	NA	CASSVDGAGGYGYTF	TGTGCCAGCAGCGTAGATGGGGCAGGGGGCTATGGCTACACCTTC
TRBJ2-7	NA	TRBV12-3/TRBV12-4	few	CASSETLSYEQYF	TGTGCCAGCAGCGAGACACTCTCCTACGAGCAGTACTTC
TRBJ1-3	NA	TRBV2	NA	CAITGRESGNTIYF	TGTGCCATTACAGGCCGCGAGTCTGGAAACACCATATATTTT
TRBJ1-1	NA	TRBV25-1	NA	CASSVSGVPEAFF	TGTGCCAGCAGTGTCTCAGGGGTCCCTGAAGCTTTCTTT
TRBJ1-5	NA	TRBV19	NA	CASRMGGLVTQPQHF	TGTGCCAGTAGAATGGGGGGGCTCGTTACCCAGCCCCAGCATTTT
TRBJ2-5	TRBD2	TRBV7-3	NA	CASSAGGGGFQETQYF	TGTGCCAGCAGCGCAGGTGGCGGGGGGTTCCAAGAGACCCAGTACTTC
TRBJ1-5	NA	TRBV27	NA	CASSLAGFNQPQHF	TGTGCCAGCAGTTTGGCAGGGTTCAATCAGCCCCAGCATTTT
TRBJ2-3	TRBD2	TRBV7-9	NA	CASIRGTSGFRTDTQYF	TGTGCCAGCATCCGCGGGACTAGCGGGTTTCGCACAGATACGCAGTATTTT
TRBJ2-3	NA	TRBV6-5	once	CASSRGRTDTQYF	TGTGCCAGCAGTCGGGGGAGGACAGATACGCAGTATTTT
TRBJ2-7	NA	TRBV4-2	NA	CASSLIPRGDPYEQYF	TGTGCCAGCAGCCTCATACCCAGGGGAGACCCCTACGAGCAGTACTTC
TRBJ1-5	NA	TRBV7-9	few	CASSSTWGDVSNQPQHF	TGTGCCAGCAGCTCAACCTGGGGGGACGTTAGCAATCAGCCCCAGCATTTT
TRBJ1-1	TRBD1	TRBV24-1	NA	CATSDFLRTGGAPPSLAFF	TGTGCCACCAGTGATTTCCTAAGAACAGGGGGTGCTCCCCCCTCGTTGGCTTTCTTT
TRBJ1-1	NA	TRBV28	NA	CASSLKGVRNTEAFF	TGTGCCAGCAGTTTAAAAGGGGTTAGGAACACTGAAGCTTTCTTT
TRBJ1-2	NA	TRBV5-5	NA	CASSLEFGYTF	TGTGCCAGCAGCTTAGAGTTTGGCTACACCTTC
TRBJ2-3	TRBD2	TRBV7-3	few	CASSLSGLGVGDTQYF	TGTGCCAGCAGCTTAAGCGGACTAGGCGTTGGGGATACGCAGTATTTT
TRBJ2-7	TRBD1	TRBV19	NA	CASSEQDRAYEQYF	TGTGCCAGTAGTGAACAAGACAGGGCCTACGAGCAGTACTTC
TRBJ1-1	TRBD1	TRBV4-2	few	CASSTNRGFMNTEAFF	TGTGCCAGCAGCACGAACAGGGGTTTTATGAACACTGAAGCTTTCTTT
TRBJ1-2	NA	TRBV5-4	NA	CAISTDSNYGYTF	TGTGCCATCTCAACGGACTCAAACTATGGCTACACCTTC
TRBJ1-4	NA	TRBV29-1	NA	CSAAGGPNEKLFF	TGCAGCGCCGCCGGGGGACCTAATGAAAAACTGTTTTTT
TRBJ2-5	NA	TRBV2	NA	CASSEAGGQETQYF	TGTGCCAGCAGTGAAGCGGGGGGCCAAGAGACCCAGTACTTC
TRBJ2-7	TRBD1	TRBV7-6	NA	CASSLVIRDRDEQYF	TGTGCCAGCAGCTTAGTAATACGGGACAGGGACGAGCAGTACTTC
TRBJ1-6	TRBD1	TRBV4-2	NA	CASSQEGAGGSYNSPLHF	TGTGCCAGCAGCCAAGAGGGGGCAGGGGGATCCTATAATTCACCCCTCCACTTT
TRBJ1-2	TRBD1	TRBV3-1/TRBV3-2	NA	CASRAGTGAVYGYTF	TGTGCCAGCAGAGCCGGGACAGGGGCCGTCTATGGCTACACCTTC
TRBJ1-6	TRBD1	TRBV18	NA	CASSPDRGLGSPLHF	TGTGCCAGCTCACCGGACAGGGGGCTGGGTTCACCCCTCCACTTT
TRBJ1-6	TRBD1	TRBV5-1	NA	CASSPDRSPLHF	TGCGCCAGCAGCCCGGACAGGTCCCCCCTCCACTTT
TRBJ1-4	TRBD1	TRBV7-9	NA	CASSPSGTGLRTNEKLFF	TGTGCCAGCAGCCCATCCGGGACAGGGCTCCGGACTAATGAAAAACTGTTTTTT
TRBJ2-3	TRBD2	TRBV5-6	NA	CASSGGLSITDTQYF	TGTGCCAGCAGCGGGGGACTATCGATCACAGATACGCAGTATTTT
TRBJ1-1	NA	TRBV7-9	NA	CASSLDLTAAEAFF	TGTGCCAGCAGCTTAGACCTGACAGCCGCTGAAGCTTTCTTT
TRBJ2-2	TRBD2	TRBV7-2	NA	CASSLRGGSNTGELFF	TGTGCCAGCAGCCTCCGGGGGGGTAGTAACACCGGGGAGCTGTTTTTT
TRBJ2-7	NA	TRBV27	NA	CASSLHRNSYEQYF	TGTGCCAGCAGTTTGCACAGGAACTCCTACGAGCAGTACTTC
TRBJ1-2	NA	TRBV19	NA	CASHIGVSYGYTF	TGTGCCAGCCACATAGGGGTTTCCTATGGCTACACCTTC
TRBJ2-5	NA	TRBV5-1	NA	CASQGHLETQYF	TGCGCCAGCCAGGGACATCTGGAGACCCAGTACTTC
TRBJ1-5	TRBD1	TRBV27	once	CASSPDRANQPQHF	TGTGCCAGCAGTCCAGACAGGGCCAATCAGCCCCAGCATTTT
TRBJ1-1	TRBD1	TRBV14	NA	CASSSRDRWYLGAFF	TGTGCCAGCAGCTCCCGGGACAGGTGGTATCTTGGAGCTTTCTTT
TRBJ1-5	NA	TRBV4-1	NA	CASSQDTTAPSPRPQHF	TGCGCCAGCAGCCAAGATACAACAGCACCCTCTCCTCGGCCCCAGCATTTT
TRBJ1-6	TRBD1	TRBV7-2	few	CASSLSRDSSPLHF	TGTGCCAGCAGCTTATCCCGGGACAGTTCACCCCTCCACTTT
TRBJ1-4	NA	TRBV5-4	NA	CASSFQTGWENEKLFF	TGTGCCAGCAGCTTCCAAACAGGGTGGGAGAATGAAAAACTGTTTTTT
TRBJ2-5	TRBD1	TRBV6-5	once	CASFPGQGKTQYF	TGTGCCAGCTTCCCTGGACAGGGGAAGACCCAGTACTTC
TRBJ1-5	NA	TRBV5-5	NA	CASSPTSNQPQHF	TGTGCCAGCAGCCCCACTTCTAATCAGCCCCAGCATTTT
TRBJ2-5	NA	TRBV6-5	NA	CASSYDRTGGTQYF	TGTGCCAGCAGTTACGACAGGACTGGGGGGACCCAGTACTTC
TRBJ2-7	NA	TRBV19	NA	CASSIESDGKQYF	TGTGCCAGTAGTATAGAGTCTGACGGGAAGCAGTACTTC
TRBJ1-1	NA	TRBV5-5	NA	CASSLAILRSTEAFF	TGTGCCAGCAGCCTCGCTATATTAAGATCCACTGAAGCTTTCTTT
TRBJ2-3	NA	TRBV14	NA	CASSSSAGYTDTQYF	TGTGCCAGCAGCTCCTCCGCGGGCTACACAGATACGCAGTATTTT
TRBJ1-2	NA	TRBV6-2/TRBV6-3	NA	CASSYRQSNYGYTF	TGTGCCAGCAGTTACCGACAGTCTAACTATGGCTACACCTTC
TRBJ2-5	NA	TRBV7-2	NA	CASSLSRLGAETQYF	TGTGCCAGCAGCTTAAGTCGGCTGGGAGCGGAGACCCAGTACTTC
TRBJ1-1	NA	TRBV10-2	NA	CASNRGAEAFF	TGCGCCAGCAATCGGGGTGCTGAAGCTTTCTTT
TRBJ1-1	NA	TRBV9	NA	CASSVNGNTEAFF	TGTGCCAGCAGCGTAAACGGGAACACTGAAGCTTTCTTT
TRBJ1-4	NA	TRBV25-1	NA	CASSVQNEKLFF	TGTGCCAGCAGTGTTCAGAATGAAAAACTGTTTTTT
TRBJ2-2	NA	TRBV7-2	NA	CASSFEGDTFTGELFF	TGTGCCAGCAGCTTCGAGGGGGATACATTCACCGGGGAGCTGTTTTTT
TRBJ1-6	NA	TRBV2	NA	CASSVVAGRSSYNSPLHF	TGTGCCAGCAGTGTCGTAGCAGGGCGGAGCTCCTATAATTCACCCCTCCACTTT
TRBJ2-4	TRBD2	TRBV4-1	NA	CASSRGLAGGLAKNIQYF	TGCGCCAGCAGCCGCGGACTAGCGGGGGGGCTAGCCAAAAACATTCAGTACTTC
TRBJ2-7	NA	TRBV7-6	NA	CASGGNSYEQYF	TGTGCCAGCGGAGGCAACTCCTACGAGCAGTACTTC